The clone carrying this T cell receptor beta chain is medium-sized in the sample. Its antigen remains unidentified. This sample includes further DNA sequences coding for the same CDR3. Unsorted PBMC DNA was sequenced on ten immunoSEQ deep assay plates. TCRdb keeps only in-frame clones here, not all; method: immunoSEQ multiplex PCR. The data contain around 430,000 clones, around 79% of them singletons. There are 18 residues in the CDR3. This entry is derived from a study of shared clonotypes between healthy human individuals. Whole-study results and caveats: Sequencing depth was a factor that was expected to affect clonotype sharing among donors.

The chain employs TRBV21-1 and TRBJ2-7. TRBV21-1 is an annotated pseudogene. What was sequenced was PBMCs. The receptor was isolated from a woman in her 40s in good health. Some clones in this sample may be carry-over from other donors' samples. The CDR3 DNA reads as TGTGCCAGCAGCAAACTTCGGGGACCCTTAAGGGGTACCTACGAGCAGTACTTC. This translates into CASSKLRGPLRGTYEQYF.